The 27 T cell receptor beta chains below were found in one sample sequenced in a study of T-cell reconstitution after alpha-beta-depleted transplantation in children. This sample's TCRbeta library carried unique molecular identifier barcodes. MiXCR, run by TCRdb on the PCR reads, gives a single entry per CDR3 protein. The table has 700,000 to 850,000 distinct CDR3 sequences, roughly 15% seen once. Sequencing used PBMCs, mostly from graft donor cells, obtained 360 days after TCRalphabeta/CD19-depleted stem cell transplant. These receptors were obtained from a male patient younger than 18 who had a stem cell transplant for acute lymphoblastic leukemia, so the T cells may come from the graft donor.

This chain joins TRBV14 and TRBJ1-2; D gene unclear. Germline loops: CDR1 SGHDN, CDR2 FVKESK. The V and J ends lost 0 bases and 2 bases respectively, with 10 bases between them. The CDR3 has 15 amino acids. This CDR3 is CASSQDGRRNYGYTF. The CDR3 coding sequence is TGTGCCAGCAGCCAAGATGGCAGAAGGAACTATGGCTACACCTTC.

The V and J genes are TRBV4-1 and TRBJ2-1; the D gene could be TRBD1 or TRBD2 (6 bases each). CDR1 and CDR2 from the germline V gene are MGHRA and YSYEKL. The germline V and J ends were trimmed by 0 bases and 3 bases, with 12 bases remaining between them. The CDR3 spans 16 residues. For the CDR3, the DNA is TGCGCCAGCAGCCAAGAGGGGGGCCTAGTCTACAATGAGCAGTTCTTC. This gives the protein CASSQEGGLVYNEQFF.

The CDR3 here is CAISGSLAASDEQFF. CDR3 DNA sequence: TGTGCCATCAGTGGATCACTAGCGGCATCCGATGAGCAGTTCTTC. The chain carries TRBV10-3 and TRBJ2-1; TRBD2 matches 8 bases. The germline CDR1 and CDR2 sequences are ENHRY and SYGVKD. The CDR3 loop spans 15 amino acids. V lost 4 bases and J lost 8; bases outside the gene matches: 10.

This clonotype was observed a handful of times. The chain recombines TRBV4-3 with TRBJ2-2, with D maybe TRBD1 (5 bases). Trimming left V 1 base short and J 1 base short, with 10 bases between. This CDR3 spans 16 amino acids. Germline V gene data show CDR1 as LGHNA and CDR2 as YSLEER. CDR3 protein: CASSQGWTMNTGELFF. The CDR3, as DNA: TGCGCCAGCAGCCAAGGTTGGACAATGAACACCGGGGAGCTGTTTTTT.

This clonotype has a handful of counts. The chain has TRBV20-1 and TRBJ2-7; 15 nucleotides line up with TRBD2. Losses at the gene ends were 3 bases for V and 6 bases for J; bases not matched to a gene: 3. This CDR3 has 14 residues. Looked up from germline, CDR1 is DFQATT and CDR2 is SNEGSKA (reference sequence). The CDR3 region has the DNA TGCAGTGCTAGGAGGGGACTAGCGGGAGGCGAGCAGTACTTC. Amino acid sequence: CSARRGLAGGEQYF.

Only a few counts were recorded for this clonotype. The CDR3 nucleotides are TGCAGTGCTAGAGGGGCTAGCGGGAGGGTGGCGAATGAGCAGTTCTTC. As protein: CSARGASGRVANEQFF. This chain uses TRBV20-1 with TRBJ2-1; 12 bases fit TRBD2. This CDR3 has 16 amino acids. V trimming: 1 base; J trimming: 7 bases; junction bases outside the gene matches: 8. Germline V gene data show CDR1 as DFQATT and CDR2 as SNEGSKA (reference sequence).

This clonotype was recorded a few times. V is TRBV25-1 and J is TRBJ2-2, with 8 bases fitting TRBD1. Trimming at V came to 1 base and at J to 6 bases, leaving 10 bases not matched to a gene. This CDR3 has 17 residues. Germline V gives CDR1 MGHDK, CDR2 SYGVNS. The CDR3 sequence: CASSESPGVQGAGELFF. The CDR3 coding sequence is TGTGCCAGCAGTGAATCACCCGGGGTACAGGGGGCCGGGGAGCTGTTTTTT.

This clonotype appeared a few times. The rearrangement joins TRBV10-3 to TRBJ2-3; D unclear. Germline CDR1 reads ENHRY; CDR2 reads SYGVKD. The CDR3 is 9 residues long. CDR3 bases: TGTGCTCCCACAGATACGCAGTATTTT. Its translation is CAPTDTQYF.

J is TRBJ1-1 and V is TRBV18; D call uncertain. Germline loops: CDR1 KGHSH, CDR2 LQKENI. V lost 1 base to trimming and J lost 1 base, with 7 bases between them. The CDR3 has 14 amino acids. The CDR3 nucleotides read TGTGCCAGCTCACCACTTTCGGCGAACACTGAAGCTTTCTTT. Translation gives CASSPLSANTEAFF. The whole variable domain, filled in from reference TRBV18 and TRBJ1-1, reads NAGVMQNPRHLVRRRGQEARLRCSPMKGHSHVYWYRQLPEEGLKFMVYLQKENIIDESGMPKERFSAEFPKEGPSILRIQQVVRGDSAAYFCASSPLSANTEAFFGQGTRLTVV.

This clonotype came up a few times. The chain has TRBV4-1 and TRBJ2-1, with TRBD2 matching over 10 bases. V was pared by 2 bases and J by 6 bases, with 10 bases of the junction left unmatched. The length of the CDR3 is 17 residues. The germline V gene encodes CDR1 MGHRA and CDR2 YSYEKL. CDR3 amino acids: CASSQPAGGWGLNEQFF. Here the CDR3 DNA reads TGCGCCAGCAGCCAACCAGCGGGAGGGTGGGGACTCAATGAGCAGTTCTTC.

There are a few counts of this clonotype. The chain links TRBV7-3 to TRBJ2-6, with D uncertain. V lost 3 bases and J lost 0, with 15 bases in between. CDR1 is SGHTA and CDR2 is FQGTGA in the germline V gene. The CDR3 has 18 residues. The CDR3 sequence: CASSFPSGPSSGANVLTF. Here the CDR3 DNA reads TGTGCCAGCAGCTTTCCCAGTGGCCCTAGCTCTGGGGCCAACGTCCTGACTTTC.

V usage is TRBV5-1 and J usage is TRBJ2-3; maybe TRBD2 (5 bases). V lost 3 bases and J 2 bases, leaving 10 bases between the germline ends. CDR3 length equals 14 residues. Germline CDR1 SGHRS, CDR2 YFSETQ. CDR3 sequence: CASSSAEITDTQYF. The CDR3 DNA sequence: TGCGCCAGCAGCTCAGCGGAGATCACAGATACGCAGTATTTT. Supplemented by reference TRBV5-1 and TRBJ2-3, the full variable domain reads KAGVTQTPRYLIKTRGQQVTLSCSPISGHRSVSWYQQTPGQGLQFLFEYFSETQRNKGNFPGRFSGRQFSNSRSEMNVSTLELGDSALYLCASSSAEITDTQYFGPGTRLTVL.

The chain carries TRBV20-1 and TRBJ1-1; TRBD1 matches at 7 bases. Germline trimming cut 6 bases from V and 4 bases from J; bases unmatched to any gene: 8. The V gene's germline CDR1 is DFQATT and CDR2 SNEGSKA (reference sequence). This CDR3 spans 13 amino acids. The CDR3 DNA follows: TGCAGTGCCCCCAGGGGGAAGGGCACTGAAGCTTTCTTT. Translated: CSAPRGKGTEAFF.

This rearrangement joins TRBV30 to TRBJ2-7; D perhaps matches TRBD2 (6 bases). Trimming stripped 2 bases from V and 6 bases from J, with 11 bases between. Germline CDR1 GTSNPN, CDR2 SVGIG (reference sequence). The CDR3 runs to 12 residues. CDR3 region: CAWSREWGEQYF. For the CDR3, the DNA is TGTGCCTGGAGTCGGGAGTGGGGCGAGCAGTACTTC. Based on the CDR3 plus reference TRBV30 and TRBJ2-7, the full variable domain is SQTIHQWPATLVQPVGSPLSLECTVEGTSNPNLYWYRQAAGRGLQLLFYSVGIGQISSEVPQNLSASRPQDRQFILSSKKLLLSDSGFYLCAWSREWGEQYFGPGTRLTVT.

This chain uses TRBV2 with TRBJ1-1; D is uncertain. The CDR3 contains 16 residues. CDR1 SNHLY and CDR2 FYNNEI come from the germline V gene. V was shortened by 5 bases and J by 1 base, with 17 bases between the two germline ends. This chain's CDR3 is CASSPIIEVQNTEAFF. Written as DNA, the CDR3 is TGTGCCAGCAGTCCTATTATTGAAGTCCAGAACACTGAAGCTTTCTTT.

There are many counts of this clonotype. The rearrangement links TRBV29-1 to TRBJ2-1; 16 bases agree with TRBD2. Unmatched junction bases numbered 5, after V lost 4 bases and J lost 2 bases. The CDR3 length is 17 residues. Germline V lookup: CDR1 SQVTM, CDR2 ANQGSEA. CDR3 bases: TGCAGCGTTGGGGGACTAGCGGGAGGGATGGCCTACAATGAGCAGTTCTTC. This encodes CSVGGLAGGMAYNEQFF.

This clonotype turned up a few times. The chain is built from TRBV12-3 or TRBV12-4 and TRBJ1-2; D uncertain. Trimming stripped 0 bases from V and 0 bases from J, with 11 bases between. The CDR3 runs 16 residues. CDR3 sequence: CASSLAWAGSNYGYTF. The CDR3 DNA reads TGTGCCAGCAGTTTAGCCTGGGCGGGATCTAACTATGGCTACACCTTC.

The chain is built from TRBV15 and TRBJ2-2, with 10 bases that match TRBD1. Losses at the gene ends were 11 bases for V and 4 bases for J; bases not matched to a gene: 10. The CDR3 is made up of 15 amino acids. From germline, CDR1 is LNHNV and CDR2 YYDKDF (reference sequence). CDR3 nucleotide sequence: TGTGCCTCTTCCGGGACAGGGGATGGCACCGGGGAGCTGTTTTTT. Its translation: CASSGTGDGTGELFF.

This clonotype was seen a single time. The rearrangement links TRBV2 to TRBJ2-1, with D unresolved. The CDR3 spans 13 residues. The germline CDR1 and CDR2 sequences are SNHLY and FYNNEI. Trimming left V 7 bases short and J 9 bases short, with 16 bases between. The CDR3 loop is CASIVDRIGEQFF. As DNA, the CDR3 is TGTGCCAGCATCGTCGACCGAATTGGTGAGCAGTTCTTC. Filled out from reference TRBV2 and TRBJ2-1, the complete variable domain reads EPEVTQTPSHQVTQMGQEVILRCVPISNHLYFYWYRQILGQKVEFLVSFYNNEISEKSEIFDDQFSVERPDGSNFTLKIRSTKLEDSAMYFCASIVDRIGEQFFGPGTRLTVL.

This clonotype was counted a few times. The chain recombines TRBV15 with TRBJ1-5; weak D call: TRBD1 (5 bases). The germline V gene has CDR1 LNHNV and CDR2 YYDKDF (reference sequence). V lost 0 bases and J 6 bases, leaving 9 bases between the germline ends. The CDR3 is 14 residues long. The CDR3 loop is CATSRDQGSQPQHF. In DNA form, the CDR3 reads TGTGCCACCAGCAGAGATCAGGGTTCTCAGCCCCAGCATTTT.

The chain combines TRBV20-1 with TRBJ1-5, with 7 bases fitting TRBD1. Germline CDR1 reads DFQATT; CDR2 reads SNEGSKA (reference sequence). Trimming took 1 base from V and 2 from J; bases not matched to a gene: 2. The CDR3 extends over 14 amino acids. CDR3 sequence: CSARGQGGNQPQHF. The CDR3 DNA sequence: TGCAGTGCTAGAGGCCAGGGGGGCAATCAGCCCCAGCATTTT.

This rearrangement joins TRBV29-1 to TRBJ2-7, with a tentative D call TRBD1 (6 bases). V lost 0 bases and J lost 7, with 13 bases in between. The germline V gene has CDR1 SQVTM and CDR2 ANQGSEA. This CDR3 spans 13 amino acids. The CDR3 bases are TGCAGCGTTGAAGAAGGCAGGGGTAGAGAGCAGTACTTC. This gives the protein CSVEEGRGREQYF.

V usage is TRBV4-1 and J usage is TRBJ2-7; D is possibly TRBD2 (6 bases). The CDR3 loop spans 14 amino acids. From germline, CDR1 is MGHRA and CDR2 YSYEKL. The V and J ends lost 3 bases and 3 bases respectively, with 12 bases between them. CDR3: CASSQRRDFYEQYF. CDR3 sequence (DNA): TGCGCCAGCAGCCAGCGCCGGGACTTCTACGAGCAGTACTTC.

The CDR3 nucleotides are TGTGCCAGCAAAATACTAGCGGGAGAGGCAGATACGCAGTATTTT. Protein product: CASKILAGEADTQYF. J is TRBJ2-3 and V is TRBV9; the match to TRBD2 covers 11 bases. This CDR3 region has 15 residues. Germline CDR1 and CDR2: SGDLS and YYNGEE. Trimming cost V 6 bases and J 4 bases; bases outside gene matches: 7.

This chain links TRBV19 with TRBJ1-1; D gene ambiguous. This CDR3 is 14 amino acids long. Germline CDR1 reads LNHDA; CDR2 reads SQIVND (reference sequence). Between the trimmed V and J ends, which lost 5 bases and 4 bases, there was a span of 14 bases. The CDR3 region has the DNA TGTGCCAGTAGTGCCCGGACCGAGGGCACTGAAGCTTTCTTT. Translating gives CASSARTEGTEAFF. The full variable domain, with the rest looked up from reference TRBV19 and TRBJ1-1, is DGGITQSPKYLFRKEGQNVTLSCEQNLNHDAMYWYRQDPGQGLRLIYYSQIVNDFQKGDIAEGYSVSREKKESFPLTVTSAQKNPTAFYLCASSARTEGTEAFFGQGTRLTVV.

This clonotype has more than one count but fewer than ten. The chain couples TRBV12-3 or TRBV12-4 to TRBJ2-7; D ambiguous. V lost 6 bases, J lost 2 bases, and 14 bases lay in between. This CDR3 region has 14 residues. The DNA of the CDR3 is TGTGCCAGCAGCCCTTTCATGGGCCCCTACGAGCAGTACTTC. This encodes CASSPFMGPYEQYF.

This clonotype was seen more than once but under ten times. The chain joins TRBV5-6 to TRBJ2-1; D may be TRBD1 (6 bases). V lost 1 base, J lost 7 bases, and 12 bases lay in between. The CDR3 spans 14 residues. Looked up from germline, CDR1 is SGHDT and CDR2 is YYEEEE. The CDR3 protein is CASSLLWGLNEQFF. DNA for the CDR3: TGTGCCAGCAGCTTGCTTTGGGGGCTTAATGAGCAGTTCTTC.